This is a list of T cell receptor beta chains from one sample in a study of CD49a tissue-resident CD8 T cells in human skin. Assay: immunoSEQ multiplex PCR; the TCRdb copy retains only in-frame clones and omits some. The data contain over a thousand clones, over 70% of them seen just once; the ten biggest clones take up approximately 9.8%. The sequenced sample was CD103- CD8+ T cells sorted from skin dermis. The receptors originated from a human donor in good health. The CDR3 runs from the conserved cysteine through the conserved F or W. A D gene is named only where the DNA matches it firmly. Clone size is shown for a subset of rows, as once, few, many or a class of expanded clone.

J,V,D,size,CDR3,DNA
TRBJ1-1,TRBV25-1,-,once,CASRLTRVGPMNTEAFF,TGTGCCAGCAGACTCACGAGGGTAGGGCCTATGAACACTGAAGCTTTCTTT
TRBJ2-1,TRBV7-9,-,once,CASSLKEAGYNEQFF,TGTGCCAGCAGCCTAAAGGAGGCCGGGTACAATGAGCAGTTCTTC
TRBJ2-3,TRBV30,-,-,CACNPRLDGTDTQYF,TGTGCCTGTAATCCTAGGCTAGACGGGACAGATACGCAGTATTTT
TRBJ2-3,TRBV28,-,-,CASSFVGSADTQYF,TGTGCCAGCAGTTTCGTCGGGAGCGCAGATACGCAGTATTTT
TRBJ1-4,TRBV15,TRBD1,-,CATSFGQGAHTNEKLFF,TGTGCCACCAGCTTCGGACAGGGGGCGCATACTAATGAAAAACTGTTTTTT
TRBJ2-1,TRBV4-2,TRBD2,-,CASSQDDSGGGNEQFF,TGTGCCAGCAGCCAAGATGATAGCGGGGGTGGGAATGAGCAGTTCTTC
TRBJ2-5,TRBV28,-,-,CASSLRTFNEAQYF,TGTGCCAGCAGTTTAAGGACATTTAACGAGGCCCAGTACTTC
TRBJ1-5,TRBV27,-,-,CASSSNPQGLQPQHF,TGTGCCAGCAGTTCAAATCCACAGGGTTTGCAGCCCCAGCATTTT
TRBJ1-1,TRBV19,-,few,CASSKPGTLLTEAFF,TGTGCCAGTAGTAAACCCGGGACACTTTTAACTGAAGCTTTCTTT
TRBJ1-6,TRBV27,-,-,CASSLKGEVSPLHF,TGTGCCAGCAGTTTGAAGGGGGAAGTTTCACCCCTCCACTTT
TRBJ1-1,TRBV2,TRBD1,-,CASSYRGPTEAFF,TGTGCCAGCAGTTACAGGGGGCCCACTGAAGCTTTCTTT
TRBJ2-5,TRBV4-1,-,once,CASSQGGEETQYF,TGCGCCAGCAGCCAAGGGGGCGAAGAGACCCAGTACTTC
TRBJ1-5,TRBV18,TRBD1,-,CASSPLPGQSLSNQPQHF,TGTGCCAGCTCACCACTACCGGGACAGTCCCTTAGCAATCAGCCCCAGCATTTT
TRBJ1-2,TRBV5-1,-,-,CASSSDSNYGYTF,TGCGCCAGCAGCTCTGACAGTAACTATGGCTACACCTTC
TRBJ2-5,TRBV7-8,-,-,CASSLAPRETQYF,TGTGCCAGCAGCTTAGCCCCCCGAGAGACCCAGTACTTC
TRBJ2-2,TRBV7-9,TRBD2,-,CASLPTSGGSNTGELFF,TGTGCCAGCCTTCCGACTAGCGGGGGGTCCAACACCGGGGAGCTGTTTTTT
TRBJ2-7,TRBV28,-,-,CASSFATEGNEQYF,TGTGCCAGCAGCTTTGCCACCGAGGGCAACGAGCAGTACTTC
TRBJ2-3,TRBV4-3,TRBD2,-,CASSPVAGREADTQYF,TGCGCCAGCAGCCCCGTAGCGGGAAGGGAGGCAGATACGCAGTATTTT
TRBJ2-5,TRBV29-1,TRBD1,-,CSVEPGFGTGQYF,TGCAGCGTTGAGCCGGGCTTTGGGACAGGGCAGTACTTC
TRBJ2-7,TRBV27,-,-,CASSSTGLTYEQYF,TGTGCCAGCAGTTCTACAGGGTTAACCTACGAGCAGTACTTC
TRBJ1-5,TRBV4-1,-,-,CASSQVGEGDQPQHF,TGCGCCAGCAGCCAAGTAGGCGAGGGGGATCAGCCCCAGCATTTT
TRBJ1-5,TRBV5-6,-,-,CASSLSPGGYSNQPQHF,TGTGCCAGCAGCTTGAGCCCGGGTGGGTATAGCAATCAGCCCCAGCATTTT
TRBJ1-1,TRBV7-9,TRBD1,-,CASRGWDRVVAEAFF,TGTGCCAGCAGAGGGTGGGACAGGGTAGTTGCTGAAGCTTTCTTT
TRBJ2-5,TRBV13,-,-,CASSLPLRETQYF,TGTGCCAGCAGCTTACCGCTGAGAGAGACCCAGTACTTC
TRBJ1-5,TRBV4-1,-,once,CASSHPQGSQPQHF,TGCGCCAGCAGCCATCCGCAGGGAAGTCAGCCCCAGCATTTT
TRBJ1-2,TRBV6-6,-,-,CASSKLFGGYTF,TGTGCCAGCTCCAAGCTTTTCGGGGGCTACACCTTC
TRBJ2-7,TRBV19,TRBD2,-,CASSLRSGTSDEQYF,TGTGCCAGTAGTCTCCGATCCGGGACTAGCGACGAGCAGTACTTC
TRBJ2-7,TRBV27,-,-,CASSWGRAYEQYF,TGTGCCAGCAGTTGGGGGCGGGCCTACGAGCAGTACTTC
TRBJ2-3,TRBV7-8,-,-,CASSLVASGKTQYF,TGTGCCAGCAGCTTAGTAGCGTCGGGGAAGACGCAGTATTTT
TRBJ2-1,TRBV28,-,few,CASSFPASSYNEQFF,TGTGCCAGCAGTTTCCCAGCGAGCTCCTACAATGAGCAGTTCTTC
TRBJ2-3,TRBV4-1,TRBD2,few,CASSHSSGRGTDTQYF,TGCGCCAGCAGCCATTCCAGCGGGAGAGGCACAGATACGCAGTATTTT
TRBJ2-5,TRBV19,-,few,CASSIVSGKPGETQYF,TGTGCCAGTAGTATAGTCTCGGGGAAGCCGGGGGAGACCCAGTACTTC
TRBJ2-2,TRBV13,TRBD1,once,CASSPHRGRTGELFF,TGTGCCAGCAGCCCCCACAGGGGGCGGACCGGGGAGCTGTTTTTT
TRBJ1-5,TRBV5-6,-,-,CASSLYRNQPQHF,TGTGCCAGCAGCTTGTACAGAAATCAGCCCCAGCATTTT
TRBJ1-3,TRBV4-1,-,few,CASSQDGGGATSGNTIYF,TGCGCCAGCAGCCAAGACGGCGGAGGGGCGACCTCTGGAAACACCATATATTTT
TRBJ2-1,TRBV7-9,-,-,CASSPSAGSSYNEQFF,TGTGCCAGCAGTCCTTCGGCGGGAAGCTCCTACAATGAGCAGTTCTTC
TRBJ1-5,TRBV5-5,-,-,CASSLWGTQPQHF,TGTGCCAGCAGCTTATGGGGCACTCAGCCCCAGCATTTT
TRBJ2-3,TRBV5-1,TRBD2,-,CASSLYGGGAFLDTQYF,TGCGCCAGCAGCTTGTATGGCGGGGGGGCCTTTTTAGATACGCAGTATTTT
TRBJ1-4,TRBV14,-,-,CASSQGQRGGEKLFF,TGTGCCAGCAGCCAAGGACAGCGAGGTGGTGAAAAACTGTTTTTT
TRBJ2-5,TRBV4-1,TRBD1,once,CASSKTDRGTETQYF,TGCGCCAGCAGCAAAACAGACAGGGGGACAGAGACCCAGTACTTC
TRBJ2-2,TRBV5-1,-,-,CASSFQGTQLNTGELFF,TGCGCCAGCAGCTTTCAGGGGACCCAACTCAACACCGGGGAGCTGTTTTTT
TRBJ1-2,TRBV6-5,-,-,CASSKLFGGYTF,TGTGCCAGCTCCAAGCTTTTCGGGGGCTACACCTTC
TRBJ2-4,TRBV7-6,-,-,CASSLNNKNIQYF,TGTGCCAGCAGCTTAAATAACAAAAACATTCAGTACTTC
TRBJ2-5,TRBV7-6,-,-,CASSLWRKEETQYF,TGTGCCAGCAGCTTATGGCGGAAGGAAGAGACCCAGTACTTC
TRBJ2-3,TRBV9,-,-,CASSSPATPSTDTQYF,TGTGCCAGCAGCTCCCCGGCGACACCTAGCACAGATACGCAGTATTTT
TRBJ1-5,TRBV19,TRBD1,-,CASKGGQGGNQPQHF,TGTGCCAGTAAGGGGGGACAGGGTGGCAATCAGCCCCAGCATTTT
TRBJ1-2,TRBV6-5,TRBD1,-,CASSYGTGFRNYGYTF,TGTGCCAGCAGTTACGGGACAGGGTTTCGGAACTATGGCTACACCTTC
TRBJ1-6,TRBV25-1,-,-,CASSDRPDRTNSPLHF,TGTGCTAGCAGCGACCGACCTGACAGGACGAATTCACCCCTCCACTTT
TRBJ1-1,TRBV7-9,-,-,CASSLHGNTEAFF,TGTGCCAGCAGCTTACACGGGAACACTGAAGCTTTCTTT
TRBJ2-1,TRBV19,TRBD2,few,CASSIPSGSKNEQFF,TGTGCCAGTAGTATTCCTAGCGGGTCAAAAAATGAGCAGTTCTTC
TRBJ2-2,TRBV28,-,-,CASTLMPGYTGELFF,TGTGCCAGCACCCTTATGCCGGGTTACACCGGGGAGCTGTTTTTT
TRBJ2-5,TRBV15,TRBD2,-,CATSRGGGPRETQYF,TGTGCCACCAGCAGAGGGGGAGGGCCTCGGGAGACCCAGTACTTC
TRBJ2-7,TRBV9,-,few,CASSPRDSYEQYF,TGTGCCAGCAGCCCCAGGGATTCCTACGAGCAGTACTTC
TRBJ2-2,TRBV28,-,-,CASAEVGGELFF,TGTGCCAGCGCAGAGGTAGGCGGGGAGCTGTTTTTT